A single sample gave rise to the 22 T cell receptor beta chains below, sequenced in a study of blood T cell repertoires in COVID-19. TCRdb's copy holds only in-frame clones and misses some; the assay was immunoSEQ multiplex PCR. The sample consists of some 200,000 clones, 70% to 90% of them appearing once. Sequenced sample: PBMCs or T cells enriched from blood (not recorded which). The origin of the receptors is a woman aged 40 to 55 with acute COVID-19.

The V call is TRBV24-1, the J call TRBJ2-2; possibly TRBD2 for D (5 bases). Per the germline V gene, CDR1 is KGHDR and CDR2 is SFDVKD. V shed 5 bases and J shed 0 bases, with 6 bases lying between them. There are 14 residues in the CDR3. The CDR3: CATSGRTNTGELFF. In DNA, the CDR3 is TGTGCCACCAGTGGGAGGACGAACACCGGGGAGCTGTTTTTT.

The chain employs TRBV13 and TRBJ1-1; D possibly corresponds to TRBD1 (6 bases). The CDR3 has 14 amino acids. Trimming took off 3 bases at V and 6 bases at J, with 14 bases between the two ends. Germline V CDR1 and CDR2: PRHDT, FYEKMQ (reference sequence). CDR3 DNA sequence: TGTGCCAGCAGCTTCCCGGACAGTGGGGCTGAAGCTTTCTTT. It encodes CASSFPDSGAEAFF.

The chain carries TRBV27 and TRBJ2-2, with D perhaps matching TRBD1 (6 bases). The germline gives CDR1 MNHEY, CDR2 SMNVEV (reference sequence). V dropped 0 bases and J dropped 4 bases, with 12 bases sitting between them. The CDR3 runs 16 residues. The CDR3 here is CASSLSQGSSTGELFF. CDR3 in DNA: TGTGCCAGCAGTTTATCGCAGGGGTCGAGCACCGGGGAGCTGTTTTTT.

This clone was counted at least ten times. The chain joins TRBV29-1 to TRBJ1-1; D unresolved. The CDR3 spans 15 residues. Germline CDR1 and CDR2: SQVTM and ANQGSEA. V shed 6 bases and J shed 1 base, with 18 bases lying between them. The CDR3 DNA follows: TGCAGCGTCGAACCCCACGAGGGAGGGAACACTGAAGCTTTCTTT. Amino acids: CSVEPHEGGNTEAFF.

V usage is TRBV5-5 and J usage is TRBJ1-4, with TRBD1 identical over 7 bases. This CDR3 has 17 residues. The germline CDR1 and CDR2 sequences are SGHKS and YYEKEE (reference sequence). Germline trimming cut 4 bases from V and 7 bases from J; bases unmatched to any gene: 16. For the CDR3, the DNA is TGTGCCAGCAGCCGACATCAAACAGGGGTAGCTGGTGAAAAACTGTTTTTT. This encodes CASSRHQTGVAGEKLFF. The complete variable domain, with remaining parts taken from reference TRBV5-5 and TRBJ1-4, reads DAGVTQSPTHLIKTRGQQVTLRCSPISGHKSVSWYQQVLGQGPQFIFQYYEKEERGRGNFPDRFSARQFPNYSSELNVNALLLGDSALYLCASSRHQTGVAGEKLFFGSGTQLSVL.

V is TRBV18 and J is TRBJ1-6; 10 bases match TRBD1. The CDR3 extends over 16 amino acids. Germline trimming cut 3 bases from V and 7 bases from J; bases unmatched to any gene: 6. Germline V gene data show CDR1 as KGHSH and CDR2 as LQKENI. As DNA, the CDR3 is TGTGCCAGCTCACCGGGACAGGGGCGTGTGAATTCACCCCTCCACTTT. As protein: CASSPGQGRVNSPLHF.

The rearrangement links TRBV11-2 to TRBJ1-1; D gene ambiguous. The CDR3 is 13 residues long. Germline-derived CDR1 and CDR2 are SGHAT and FQNNGV. V shed 0 bases and J shed 5 bases, with 7 bases lying between them. The CDR3 here is CASSLDFRTEAFF. CDR3 bases: TGTGCCAGCAGCTTAGATTTCAGAACTGAAGCTTTCTTT.

This clone was seen a single time. This rearrangement joins TRBV19 to TRBJ1-6, with D maybe TRBD1 (5 bases). Trimming stripped 1 base from V and 5 bases from J, with 6 bases between. In germline, CDR1 is LNHDA, CDR2 SQIVND (reference sequence). CDR3 size: 14 residues. CDR3 region: CASSIGGHNSPLHF. Written as DNA, the CDR3 is TGTGCCAGTAGTATAGGGGGCCATAATTCACCCCTCCACTTT.

This chain uses TRBV5-5 with TRBJ1-2, with 7 bases matching TRBD1. This CDR3 region has 13 residues. Germline-derived CDR1 and CDR2 are SGHKS and YYEKEE (reference sequence). The ends lost 4 bases at V and 5 bases at J; junction bases unmatched: 5. DNA of the CDR3: TGTGCCAGCAGCGGCGGGACAGCTTATGGCTACACCTTC. Translated: CASSGGTAYGYTF. Filled out from reference TRBV5-5 and TRBJ1-2, the complete variable domain reads DAGVTQSPTHLIKTRGQQVTLRCSPISGHKSVSWYQQVLGQGPQFIFQYYEKEERGRGNFPDRFSARQFPNYSSELNVNALLLGDSALYLCASSGGTAYGYTFGSGTRLTVV.

The V call is TRBV6-2 or TRBV6-3, the J call TRBJ1-4; maybe TRBD1 (5 bases). Trimming removed 3 bases from V and 6 bases from J, with 23 bases in between. CDR1 is MNHEY, CDR2 SVGEGT, per germline. The CDR3 is made up of 18 amino acids. The CDR3 coding sequence is TGTGCCAGCAGTTATCACCCTCTGAATCTCGACAGCGATGAAAAACTGTTTTTT. Translated: CASSYHPLNLDSDEKLFF.

V gene TRBV5-6 combines with J gene TRBJ1-1, with 9 bases identical to TRBD1. The CDR3 contains 13 residues. J was trimmed by 11 bases and V by 7 bases; bases with no gene match: 12. Germline CDR1 and CDR2: SGHDT and YYEEEE. The CDR3 DNA follows: TGTGCCAGCGGCTGGGACAGGGAATTCAAGGCTTTCTTT. As protein: CASGWDREFKAFF.

The rearrangement uses TRBV19 and TRBJ2-7, with a possible D match to TRBD2 (5 bases). The V gene lost 8 bases and the J gene lost 4 bases, with 15 bases spanning the gap. Germline values: CDR1 LNHDA, CDR2 SQIVND (reference sequence). This CDR3 is 13 amino acids long. For the CDR3, the DNA is TGTGCCAGTCACCGGGAAGGATCGTACGAGCAGTACGTC. Translation gives CASHREGSYEQYV.

CDR3 in amino acids: CASSLVSLLRDEQYF. CDR3 nucleotides: TGTGCCAGCAGCTTGGTTTCTTTGTTGAGGGACGAGCAGTACTTC. V gene TRBV5-6 combines with J gene TRBJ2-7; weak D call: TRBD2 (5 bases). The CDR3 runs 15 residues. CDR1 is SGHDT and CDR2 is YYEEEE in the germline V gene. V was trimmed by 0 bases and J by 5 bases, leaving 15 bases between them.

As regards this clone: This sequence may be a read error, since a much larger clone differs from it by one base. The chain uses TRBV2 and TRBJ2-1; TRBD2 agrees at 10 bases. Trimming took 5 bases from V and 1 from J; bases not matched to a gene: 2. The CDR3 totals 15 residues. CDR1 and CDR2 from the germline V gene are SNHLY and FYNNEI. CDR3 in DNA: TGTGCCAGCAGTTTAGCGGGGGGTTCCTACAATGAGCAGTTCTTC. The encoded protein is CASSLAGGSYNEQFF. The full variable domain, rest sourced from reference TRBV2 and TRBJ2-1, is EPEVTQTPSHQVTQMGQEVILRCVPISNHLYFYWYRQILGQKVEFLVSFYNNEISEKSEIFDDQFSVERPDGSNFTLKIRSTKLEDSAMYFCASSLAGGSYNEQFFGPGTRLTVL.

V and J are TRBV7-2 and TRBJ1-2; D is unclear. This CDR3 comprises 14 residues. Trimming cost V 2 bases and J 3 bases, with 10 bases left between them. Germline-derived CDR1 and CDR2 are SGHTA and FQGNSA. DNA for the CDR3: TGTGCCAGCAGCTTAAACCGGGATTACTATGGCTACACCTTC. Protein: CASSLNRDYYGYTF. The full variable domain, completed using reference TRBV7-2 and TRBJ1-2, is GAGVSQSPSNKVTEKGKDVELRCDPISGHTALYWYRQSLGQGLEFLIYFQGNSAPDKSGLPSDRFSAERTGGSVSTLTIQRTQQEDSAVYLCASSLNRDYYGYTFGSGTRLTVV.

The V and J genes are TRBV5-1 and TRBJ2-3; D might be TRBD2 (6 bases). CDR3 length: 15 residues. Germline loops: CDR1 SGHRS, CDR2 YFSETQ. V was cut by 5 bases and J by 0 bases, with 13 bases left in between. For the CDR3, the DNA is TGCGCCAGCAGGGACGGGACTTCTAGCACAGATACGCAGTATTTT. Residues: CASRDGTSSTDTQYF.

The chain couples TRBV29-1 to TRBJ1-2, with TRBD1 matching over 7 bases. Germline CDR1 is SQVTM and CDR2 is ANQGSEA. The CDR3 is made up of 14 amino acids. Trimming at V came to 5 bases and at J to 6 bases, leaving 12 bases not matched to a gene. CDR3 protein: CSVQTGPFRDGYTF. Here the CDR3 DNA reads TGCAGCGTTCAGACAGGGCCCTTTAGAGATGGCTACACCTTC.

V is TRBV4-1 and J is TRBJ2-7, with 9 bases that match TRBD1. The V segment lost 1 base and the J segment 6 bases; nucleotides outside the gene matches: 10. This CDR3 has 16 residues. Germline V gene data show CDR1 as MGHRA and CDR2 as YSYEKL. Here the CDR3 DNA reads TGCGCCAGCAGCCAAGTTATTCGGGACAGGGTTGCCGAGCAGTACTTC. Its protein product is CASSQVIRDRVAEQYF.

This chain uses TRBV19 with TRBJ1-1; 7 bases line up with TRBD1. The CDR3 consists of 12 residues. From germline, CDR1 is LNHDA and CDR2 SQIVND (reference sequence). V gave up 10 bases and J gave up 4 bases; unmatched junction bases: 6. The CDR3, as DNA: TGTGCCACAAAAGGGGGCGGCACTGAAGCTTTCTTT. It translates to CATKGGGTEAFF.

The chain uses TRBV3-1 (or the pseudogene TRBV3-2) and TRBJ1-4; no firm D call. Germline CDR1 LGHDT, CDR2 YNNKEL (reference sequence). Trimming removed 1 base from V and 7 bases from J, with 16 bases in between. The CDR3 has 16 residues. CDR3 residues: CASSQGAEGVGEKLFF. The CDR3 DNA is TGTGCCAGCAGCCAAGGAGCGGAGGGAGTTGGTGAAAAACTGTTTTTT.

The V and J genes are TRBV9 and TRBJ2-2; TRBD2 matches at 8 bases. V lost 3 bases to trimming and J lost 5 bases; unmatched junction nucleotides: 6. The CDR3 has 15 amino acids. The germline V gene has CDR1 SGDLS and CDR2 YYNGEE. In DNA form, the CDR3 reads TGTGCCAGCAGCGCCGCCGGGGGGGCTACCGGGGAGCTGTTTTTT. Translation: CASSAAGGATGELFF.

J is TRBJ1-2 and V is TRBV20-1; 7 nucleotides match TRBD1. The CDR3 has 15 residues. The trim removed 3 bases at V and 7 bases at J, leaving 14 bases unmatched. The germline V gene has CDR1 DFQATT and CDR2 SNEGSKA (reference sequence). The CDR3 protein is CSASWVGGFGGGYTF. The DNA for the CDR3 is TGCAGTGCTAGTTGGGTAGGGGGCTTCGGTGGTGGCTACACCTTC.